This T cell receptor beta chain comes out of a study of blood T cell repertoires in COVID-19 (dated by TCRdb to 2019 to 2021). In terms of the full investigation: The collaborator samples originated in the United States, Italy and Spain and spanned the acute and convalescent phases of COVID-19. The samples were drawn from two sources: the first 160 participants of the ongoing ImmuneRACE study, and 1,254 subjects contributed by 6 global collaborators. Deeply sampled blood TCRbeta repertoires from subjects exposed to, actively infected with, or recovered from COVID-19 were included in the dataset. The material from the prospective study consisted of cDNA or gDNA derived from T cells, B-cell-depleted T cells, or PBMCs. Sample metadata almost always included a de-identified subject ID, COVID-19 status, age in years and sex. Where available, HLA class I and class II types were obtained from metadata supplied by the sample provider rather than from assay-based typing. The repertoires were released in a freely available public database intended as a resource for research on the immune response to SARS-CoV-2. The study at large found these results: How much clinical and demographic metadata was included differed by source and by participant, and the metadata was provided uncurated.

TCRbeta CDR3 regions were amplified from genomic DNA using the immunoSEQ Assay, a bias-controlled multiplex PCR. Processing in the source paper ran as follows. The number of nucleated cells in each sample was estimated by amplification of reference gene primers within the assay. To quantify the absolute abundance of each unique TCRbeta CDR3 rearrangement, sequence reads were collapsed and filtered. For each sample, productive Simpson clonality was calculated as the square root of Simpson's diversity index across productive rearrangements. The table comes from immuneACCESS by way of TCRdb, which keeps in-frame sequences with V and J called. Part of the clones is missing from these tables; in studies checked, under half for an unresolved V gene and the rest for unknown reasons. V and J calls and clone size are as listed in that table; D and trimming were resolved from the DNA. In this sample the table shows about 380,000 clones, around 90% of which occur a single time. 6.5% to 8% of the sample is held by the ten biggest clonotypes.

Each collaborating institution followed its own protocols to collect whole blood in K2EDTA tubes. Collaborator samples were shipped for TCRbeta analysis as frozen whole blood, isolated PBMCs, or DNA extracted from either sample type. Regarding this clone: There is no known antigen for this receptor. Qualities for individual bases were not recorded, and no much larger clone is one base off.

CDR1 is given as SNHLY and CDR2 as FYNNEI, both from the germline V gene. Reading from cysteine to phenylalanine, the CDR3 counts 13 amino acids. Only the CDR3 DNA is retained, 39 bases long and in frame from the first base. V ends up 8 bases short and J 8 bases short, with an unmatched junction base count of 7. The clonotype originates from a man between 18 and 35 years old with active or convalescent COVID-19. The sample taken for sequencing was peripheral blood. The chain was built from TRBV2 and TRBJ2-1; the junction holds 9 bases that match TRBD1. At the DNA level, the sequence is TGTGCCAGCCAGGAGGACAGGGGCGATGAGCAGTTCTTC. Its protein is CASQEDRGDEQFF.